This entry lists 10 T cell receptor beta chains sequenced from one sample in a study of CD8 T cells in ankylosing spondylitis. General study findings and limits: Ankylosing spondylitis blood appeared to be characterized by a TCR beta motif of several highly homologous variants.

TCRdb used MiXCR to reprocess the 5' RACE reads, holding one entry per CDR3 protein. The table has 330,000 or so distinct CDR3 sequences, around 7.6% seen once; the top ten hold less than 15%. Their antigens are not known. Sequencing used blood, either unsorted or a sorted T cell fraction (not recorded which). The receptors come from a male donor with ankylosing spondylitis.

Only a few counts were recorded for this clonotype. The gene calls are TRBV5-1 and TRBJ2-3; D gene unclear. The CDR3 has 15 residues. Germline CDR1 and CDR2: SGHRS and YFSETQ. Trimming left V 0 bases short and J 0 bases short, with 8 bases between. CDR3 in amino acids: CASSLALRSTDTQYF. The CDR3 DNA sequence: TGCGCCAGCAGCTTGGCCCTAAGAAGCACAGATACGCAGTATTTT.

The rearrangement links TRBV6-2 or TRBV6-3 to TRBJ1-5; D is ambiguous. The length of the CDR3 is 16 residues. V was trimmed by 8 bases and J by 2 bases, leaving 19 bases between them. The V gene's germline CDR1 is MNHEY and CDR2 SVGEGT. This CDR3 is CASAEGSYRGNQPQHF. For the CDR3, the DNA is TGTGCCAGCGCGGAAGGGTCGTATAGGGGCAATCAGCCCCAGCATTTT.

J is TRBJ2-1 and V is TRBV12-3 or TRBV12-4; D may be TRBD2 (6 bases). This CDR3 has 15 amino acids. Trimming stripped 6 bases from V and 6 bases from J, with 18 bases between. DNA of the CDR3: TGTGCCAGCAGACCCACTAGCCGCCCCTGCAATGAGCAGTTCTTC. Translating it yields CASRPTSRPCNEQFF.

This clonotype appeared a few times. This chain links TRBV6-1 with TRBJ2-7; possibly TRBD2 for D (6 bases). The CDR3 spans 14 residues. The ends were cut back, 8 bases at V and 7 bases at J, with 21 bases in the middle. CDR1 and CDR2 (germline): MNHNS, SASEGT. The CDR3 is CASLTTGLPREQYF. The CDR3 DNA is TGTGCCAGCCTCACCACGGGACTCCCTAGGGAGCAGTACTTC.

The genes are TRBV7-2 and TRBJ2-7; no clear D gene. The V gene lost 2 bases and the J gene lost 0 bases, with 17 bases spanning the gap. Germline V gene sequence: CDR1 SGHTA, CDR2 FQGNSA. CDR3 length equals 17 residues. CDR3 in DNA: TGTGCCAGCAGCTTAACCCCCTCGCCAGGATTCTCCTACGAGCAGTACTTC. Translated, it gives CASSLTPSPGFSYEQYF. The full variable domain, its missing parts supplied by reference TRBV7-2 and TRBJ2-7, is GAGVSQSPSNKVTEKGKDVELRCDPISGHTALYWYRQSLGQGLEFLIYFQGNSAPDKSGLPSDRFSAERTGGSVSTLTIQRTQQEDSAVYLCASSLTPSPGFSYEQYFGPGTRLTVT.

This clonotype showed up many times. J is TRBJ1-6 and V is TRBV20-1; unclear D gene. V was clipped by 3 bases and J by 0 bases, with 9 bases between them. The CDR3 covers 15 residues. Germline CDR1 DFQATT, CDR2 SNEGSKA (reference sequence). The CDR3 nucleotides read TGCAGTGCTAGCCCCCCCCGCTCCTATAATTCACCCCTCCACTTT. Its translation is CSASPPRSYNSPLHF.

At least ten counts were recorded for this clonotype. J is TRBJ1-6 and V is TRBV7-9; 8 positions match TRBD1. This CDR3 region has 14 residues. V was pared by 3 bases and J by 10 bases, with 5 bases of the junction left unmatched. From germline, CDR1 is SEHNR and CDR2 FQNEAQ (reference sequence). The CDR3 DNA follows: TGTGCCAGCAGCTTGCAGGGGGCATGGTCACCCCTCCACTTT. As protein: CASSLQGAWSPLHF.

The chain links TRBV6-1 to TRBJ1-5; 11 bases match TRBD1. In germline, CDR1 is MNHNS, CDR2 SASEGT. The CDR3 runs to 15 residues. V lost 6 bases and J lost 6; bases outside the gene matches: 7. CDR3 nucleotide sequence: TGTGCCAGCAGCCCCGGACAGGGGGCGAGTCAGCCCCAGCATTTT. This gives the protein CASSPGQGASQPQHF.

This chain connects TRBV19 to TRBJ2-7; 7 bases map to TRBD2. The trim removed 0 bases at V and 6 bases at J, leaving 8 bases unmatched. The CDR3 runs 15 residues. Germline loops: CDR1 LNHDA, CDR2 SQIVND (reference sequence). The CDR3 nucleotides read TGTGCCAGTAGTATAGATCTGGCAGGCGGGGGCGAGCAGTACTTC. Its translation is CASSIDLAGGGEQYF.

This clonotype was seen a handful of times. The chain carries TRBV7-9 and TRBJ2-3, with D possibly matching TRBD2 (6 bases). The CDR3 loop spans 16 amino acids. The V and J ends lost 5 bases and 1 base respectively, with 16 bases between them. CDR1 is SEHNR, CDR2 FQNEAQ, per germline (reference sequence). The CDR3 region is CASSVRLDLRTDTQYF. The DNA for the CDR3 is TGTGCCAGCAGCGTTCGACTAGATCTTCGCACAGATACGCAGTATTTT.